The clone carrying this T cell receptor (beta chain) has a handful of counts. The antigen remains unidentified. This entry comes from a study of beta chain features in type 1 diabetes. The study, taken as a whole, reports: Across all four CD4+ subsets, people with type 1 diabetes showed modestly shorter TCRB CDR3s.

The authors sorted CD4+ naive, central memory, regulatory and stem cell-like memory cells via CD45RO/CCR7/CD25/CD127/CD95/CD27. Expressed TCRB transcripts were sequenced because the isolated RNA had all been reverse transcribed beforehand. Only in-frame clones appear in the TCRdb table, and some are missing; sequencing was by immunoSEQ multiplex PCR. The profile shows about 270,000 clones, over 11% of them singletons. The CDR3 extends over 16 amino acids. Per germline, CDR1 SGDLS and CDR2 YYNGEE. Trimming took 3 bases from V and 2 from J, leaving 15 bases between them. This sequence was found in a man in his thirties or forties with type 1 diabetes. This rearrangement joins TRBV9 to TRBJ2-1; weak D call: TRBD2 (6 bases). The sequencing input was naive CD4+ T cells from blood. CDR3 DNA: TGTGCCAGCAGCGCCCAGTCAGCGGGTACCTACAATGAGCAGTTCTTC. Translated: CASSAQSAGTYNEQFF.